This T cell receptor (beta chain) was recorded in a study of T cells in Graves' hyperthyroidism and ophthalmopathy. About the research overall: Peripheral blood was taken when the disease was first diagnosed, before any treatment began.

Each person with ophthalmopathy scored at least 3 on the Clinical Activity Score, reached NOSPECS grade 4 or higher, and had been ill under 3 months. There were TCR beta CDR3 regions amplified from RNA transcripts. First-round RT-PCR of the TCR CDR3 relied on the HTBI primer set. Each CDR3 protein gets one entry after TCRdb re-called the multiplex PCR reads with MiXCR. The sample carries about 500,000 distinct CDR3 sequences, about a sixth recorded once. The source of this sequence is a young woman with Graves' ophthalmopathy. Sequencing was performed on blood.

The CDR3 protein is CASSLLGVQYF. As DNA, the CDR3 is TGTGCCAGCAGTCTCCTCGGGGTTCAGTACTTC. The chain couples TRBV28 to TRBJ2-4; TRBD2 is a possible D gene (5 bases). Per germline, CDR1 MDHEN and CDR2 SYDVKM. The CDR3 extends over 11 amino acids. V was trimmed by 5 bases and J by 11 bases, leaving 10 bases between them.